This is a list of T cell receptor beta chains from one sample in a study of regulatory T cells in long-lasting Graves disease. TCRdb recomputed calls from the multiplex PCR reads with MiXCR, one row per CDR3 protein. The sample yields around 400,000 distinct CDR3 sequences, roughly 25% seen once. Sequencing used peripheral blood mononuclear cells (PBMCs), obtained when the disease was refractory, from a patient treated with antithyroid drugs. The origin of the receptors is a middle-aged woman with Graves disease. CDR3s include the opening cysteine and the closing phenylalanine or tryptophan. Each record gives: CDR3 protein, CDR3 DNA, J gene, D gene, clone size, V gene. The D gene is left open where the match is weak. The size field is filled for only some rows; it gives once, few, many or a size class.

CASSLGLVAGEQFF	TGTGCCAGCAGCCTCGGCCTAGTAGCGGGTGAGCAGTTCTTC	TRBJ2-1	TRBD2	.	TRBV3-1
CASKWDRGPYEQYF	TGTGCCAGCAAGTGGGACAGGGGCCCCTACGAGCAGTACTTC	TRBJ2-7	TRBD1	many	TRBV28
CASSLGRTSGKNIQYF	TGTGCCAGCAGTCTCGGTCGGACTAGCGGCAAAAACATTCAGTACTTC	TRBJ2-4	TRBD2	many	TRBV2
CASSSGTRSSYEQYF	TGTGCCAGCAGCTCCGGGACGCGTAGCTCCTACGAGCAGTACTTC	TRBJ2-7	.	few	TRBV5-6
CASSQVESGTPYF	TGTGCCAGCAGCCAAGTCGAATCGGGCACGCCGTACTTC	TRBJ2-7	.	.	TRBV3-1
CASSKSGVAKNIQYF	TGTGCCAGCAGCAAAAGCGGGGTAGCCAAAAACATTCAGTACTTC	TRBJ2-4	TRBD2	many	TRBV2
CASSLLGSKAFF	TGTGCCAGCAGTTTATTGGGGAGTAAAGCTTTCTTT	TRBJ1-1	.	few	TRBV28
CASSPQGDYGYTF	TGTGCCAGCAGCCCCCAGGGAGACTATGGCTACACCTTC	TRBJ1-2	.	many	TRBV6-1
CASSFNIGGNYGYTF	TGTGCCAGCAGTTTTAATATTGGGGGCAACTATGGCTACACCTTC	TRBJ1-2	.	many	TRBV28
CASIFGSGIPFF	.	TRBJ2-1	.	.	TRBV12-3/TRBV12-4
CASTSESGGVYEQYF	TGTGCCAGCACCTCTGAGAGTGGGGGAGTCTACGAGCAGTACTTC	TRBJ2-7	.	few	TRBV5-6
CASRSREGTEAFF	TGTGCCAGCAGGTCCAGGGAGGGGACTGAAGCTTTCTTT	TRBJ1-1	.	many	TRBV2
CASSWNRGHIGELFF	TGTGCCAGCAGCTGGAACAGGGGTCATATCGGGGAGCTGTTTTTT	TRBJ2-2	TRBD1	.	TRBV7-9
CASSSVEGEQYF	TGTGCCAGCAGCTCAGTCGAGGGAGAGCAGTACTTC	TRBJ2-7	.	few	TRBV5-6
CASSTRQNMNTEAFF	TGTGCCAGCAGCACCAGACAGAACATGAACACTGAAGCTTTCTTT	TRBJ1-1	.	few	TRBV9
CASTPGSGEAFF	TGTGCCAGCACCCCCGGGTCCGGTGAAGCTTTCTTT	TRBJ1-1	.	many	TRBV28
CASSLAREAFF	TGTGCCAGCAGTTTAGCGCGAGAAGCTTTCTTT	TRBJ1-1	.	many	TRBV28
CASSIIGWSRGTEKLFF	TGTGCCAGTAGTATAATTGGGTGGAGCCGCGGAACCGAAAAACTGTTTTTT	TRBJ1-4	.	many	TRBV19
CASSEAQKYSYGYTF	TGTGCCAGCAGTGAAGCGCAGAAATACTCGTATGGCTACACCTTC	TRBJ1-2	.	many	TRBV2
CASSVRPADGTGHSLGGNTIYF	TGTGCCAGCAGCGTACGCCCCGCGGACGGGACAGGGCATAGTCTGGGAGGAAACACCATATATTTT	TRBJ1-3	TRBD1	few	TRBV9
CASSESGTDYQPQHF	TGTGCCAGCAGTGAAAGCGGGACAGATTATCAGCCCCAGCATTTT	TRBJ1-5	TRBD1	many	TRBV6-1
CASRSVSGELFF	TGTGCCAGCAGAAGCGTGTCCGGGGAGCTGTTTTTT	TRBJ2-2	.	many	TRBV7-8
CASSNRQGAPRGANVLTF	TGTGCCAGCAGTAATAGACAGGGGGCGCCTCGGGGGGCCAACGTCCTGACTTTC	TRBJ2-6	TRBD1	many	TRBV28
CASSPRAFWDEQFF	TGTGCCAGCAGCCCCAGGGCATTTTGGGATGAGCAGTTCTTC	TRBJ2-1	.	.	TRBV6-1
CASSLGTNGYGYTF	TGTGCCAGCAGTTTAGGGACCAATGGCTATGGCTACACCTTC	TRBJ1-2	.	many	TRBV28
CASSTRTSGRPAYEQYF	TGTGCCAGCAGTACCAGGACTAGCGGGAGGCCAGCCTACGAGCAGTACTTC	TRBJ2-7	TRBD2	many	TRBV6-1
CAISEPPTGEPETQYF	TGTGCCATCAGTGAGCCGCCGACAGGGGAGCCAGAGACCCAGTACTTC	TRBJ2-5	TRBD1	many	TRBV10-3
CASSPRSSGFSYEQYF	TGTGCCAGCAGCCCCCGGTCTAGCGGCTTCTCCTACGAGCAGTACTTC	TRBJ2-7	TRBD2	many	TRBV28
CASSWTRYEQYF	TGTGCCAGCAGCTGGACTCGTTACGAGCAGTACTTC	TRBJ2-7	.	few	TRBV7-2
CASRIRQQASYYYGYTF	TGTGCCAGCAGAATCCGACAGCAAGCATCGTACTACTATGGCTACACCTTC	TRBJ1-2	.	many	TRBV28
CASSFRELGEQYF	TGTGCCAGCAGCTTCAGGGAACTGGGCGAGCAGTACTTC	TRBJ2-7	.	.	TRBV28
CASQRGPSWETQYF	TGTGCCAGTCAGCGGGGCCCGTCGTGGGAGACCCAGTACTTC	TRBJ2-5	TRBD2	many	TRBV28
CATSRVPGLAGGGTQYF	TGTGCCACCAGCAGAGTACCGGGACTAGCGGGAGGAGGGACCCAGTACTTC	TRBJ2-5	TRBD2	many	TRBV15
CASSERGSGGYTF	TGTGCCAGCAGTGAAAGGGGGAGTGGGGGCTACACCTTC	TRBJ1-2	.	.	TRBV25-1
CSVIPGQGFYEQYF	TGCAGCGTAATACCGGGACAGGGATTTTACGAGCAGTACTTC	TRBJ2-7	TRBD1	many	TRBV29-1